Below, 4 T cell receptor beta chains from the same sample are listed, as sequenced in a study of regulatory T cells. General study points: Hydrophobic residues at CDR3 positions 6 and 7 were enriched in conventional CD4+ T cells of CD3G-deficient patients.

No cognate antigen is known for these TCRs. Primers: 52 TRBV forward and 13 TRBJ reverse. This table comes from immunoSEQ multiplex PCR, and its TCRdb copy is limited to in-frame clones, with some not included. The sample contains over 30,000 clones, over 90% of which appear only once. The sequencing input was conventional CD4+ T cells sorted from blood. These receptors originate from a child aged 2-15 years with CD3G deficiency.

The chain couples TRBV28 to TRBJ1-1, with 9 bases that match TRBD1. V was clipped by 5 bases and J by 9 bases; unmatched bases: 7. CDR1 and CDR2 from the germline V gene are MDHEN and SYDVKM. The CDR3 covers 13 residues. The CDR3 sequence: CASSPPGTGKAFF. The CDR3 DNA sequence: TGTGCCAGCAGTCCACCCGGGACAGGGAAAGCTTTCTTT.

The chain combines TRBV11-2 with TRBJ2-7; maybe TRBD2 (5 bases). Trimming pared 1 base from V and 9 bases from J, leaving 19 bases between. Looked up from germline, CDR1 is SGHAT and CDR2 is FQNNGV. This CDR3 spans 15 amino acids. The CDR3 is CASSLGRAPTSRQYF. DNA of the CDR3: TGTGCCAGCAGCTTAGGGCGGGCCCCTACGTCTCGGCAGTACTTC. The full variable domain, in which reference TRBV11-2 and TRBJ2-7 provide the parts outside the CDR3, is EAGVAQSPRYKIIEKRQSVAFWCNPISGHATLYWYQQILGQGPKLLIQFQNNGVVDDSQLPKDRFSAERLKGVDSTLKIQPAKLEDSAVYLCASSLGRAPTSRQYFGPGTRLTVT.

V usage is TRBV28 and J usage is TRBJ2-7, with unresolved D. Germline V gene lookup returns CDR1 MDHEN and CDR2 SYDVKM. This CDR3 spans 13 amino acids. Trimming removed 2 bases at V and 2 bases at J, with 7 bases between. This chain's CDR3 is CASSLVGTYEQYF. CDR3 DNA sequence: TGTGCCAGCAGTTTAGTCGGCACCTACGAGCAGTACTTC. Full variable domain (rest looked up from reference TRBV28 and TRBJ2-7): DVKVTQSSRYLVKRTGEKVFLECVQDMDHENMFWYRQDPGLGLRLIYFSYDVKMKEKGDIPEGYSVSREKKERFSLILESASTNQTSMYLCASSLVGTYEQYFGPGTRLTVT.

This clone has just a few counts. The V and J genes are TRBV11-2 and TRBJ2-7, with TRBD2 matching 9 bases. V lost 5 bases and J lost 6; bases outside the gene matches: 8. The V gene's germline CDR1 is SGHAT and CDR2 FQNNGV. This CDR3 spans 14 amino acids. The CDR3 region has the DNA TGTGCCAGCAGCCTCGCGGGAGGGTCGGGCGAGCAGTACTTC. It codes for CASSLAGGSGEQYF.